These T cell receptor beta chains were read from a single sample in a study of technical replicates of blood from a few donors. Data came from immunoSEQ multiplex PCR; TCRdb stores just in-frame clones and leaves some out. The sample shows about 83,000 clones, 85% to 95% of them seen only once. The sequenced sample was T cells isolated from PBMCs. The source is a human donor in good health. CDR3s include the opening cysteine and the closing phenylalanine or tryptophan. A D gene is named only where the DNA matches it firmly.

v_call	d_call	cdr3_aa
TRBV28	.	CASTPTGLANEKLFF
TRBV6-1	.	CASSVQRWQSDNEQFF
TRBV18	.	CASSPLQKQATLGEQFF
TRBV29-1	.	CSVEGGDNYGYTF
TRBV10-3	.	CAISASSYNSPLHF
TRBV6-1	.	CASSELRRGVYEQYF
TRBV14	.	CASSQGGAWWDTEAFF
TRBV4-1	.	CASSQGLHYEQYF
TRBV29-1	TRBD1	CSVEDRGQGARTLHF
TRBV28	.	CASSLAYRGGNEQFF
TRBV27	.	CASSLYPSTGSPQYF
TRBV7-9	.	CASSPTVATDTHPYEQYF
TRBV29-1	TRBD2	CSVGLAGVYNEQFF
TRBV11-3	TRBD1	CASSLEDRVSYEQYF
TRBV7-6	TRBD1	CASSPPGQVQETQYF
TRBV12-5	.	CASGQGEAFF
TRBV7-8	.	CASRTPQGSHNEQFF
TRBV27	.	CASSFRGHGYTF
TRBV10-3	TRBD1	CAISESPGQSNQPQHF
TRBV6-1	.	CASSEAGQLGETQYF
TRBV30	TRBD1	CAWSVPDRDSGEQYF
TRBV27	TRBD2	CASSLVAGGPYNEQFF
TRBV7-2	.	CASSLVGGEGNQPQHF
TRBV7-9	.	CASSLPERVSGNTIYF
TRBV2	TRBD1	CASSERKQGGQPQHF
TRBV5-1	TRBD1	CASSPGQATYNEQFF
TRBV28	TRBD2	CASSFSGGTFQYF
TRBV6-6	.	CASSYDRNNSPLHF
TRBV27	TRBD2	CASSFGTSGPEERTETQYF
TRBV28	.	CASSLWGRNTEAFF
TRBV7-9	.	CASSSSATDTQYF
TRBV4-1	.	CASSQDLSPPLHF
TRBV18	.	CASSPSRTYNEQFF
TRBV25-1	.	CASGAKGETQYF
TRBV19	TRBD1	CASRETGQGGSPQHF
TRBV29-1	.	CSVGGGNTDTQYF
TRBV28	.	CATRGDNEKLFF
TRBV6-5	.	CASSYSAGPYGYTF
TRBV7-2	TRBD1	CASSPGTGYNEQFF
TRBV27	.	CASSYSASGYTF
TRBV5-1	.	CASSSEATGHSGNTIYF
TRBV7-9	.	CASSFGAGKTEAFF
TRBV30	TRBD2	CAWERAGGQDTQYF
TRBV29-1	.	CSVGFGQGGYEQYF
TRBV14	TRBD1	CASSQGGGSGYTF